These 30 T cell receptor beta chains were sequenced from one sample in a study of blood T cell repertoires in COVID-19. Sequencing was performed with immunoSEQ multiplex PCR; in TCRdb, only in-frame clones are kept and a portion is missing. The table records approximately 410,000 clones, roughly 88% of them present only once. The sequenced material came from peripheral blood. These receptors were taken from a woman aged 30 to 39 with active or convalescent COVID-19.

CDR3 in amino acids: CASSYPGTDPYGYTF. The CDR3 DNA reads TGTGCCAGCAGTTACCCCGGGACAGACCCCTATGGCTACACCTTC. The rearrangement joins TRBV6-7 to TRBJ1-2; 7 bases align to TRBD1. TRBV6-7 is assigned to the ORF class and has an uncertain function. The CDR3 has 15 amino acids. V shed 2 bases and J 4 bases; nucleotides not matched to a gene: 7.

The genes are TRBV19 and TRBJ1-2; D not resolved. This CDR3 contains 13 residues. The germline CDR1 and CDR2 sequences are LNHDA and SQIVND (reference sequence). The V end lost 6 bases, the J end lost 7 bases, and 15 bases lay between the germline ends. The CDR3 bases are TGTGCCAGTAGCATCAGCCCAGGCTTTGGCTACACCTTC. Translated: CASSISPGFGYTF.

CDR3 sequence reads: CASSLADRGRTEAFF. DNA of the CDR3: TGTGCCAGCAGCTTGGCCGACAGGGGGCGAACTGAAGCTTTCTTT. The chain uses TRBV5-4 and TRBJ1-1, with 10 bases that match TRBD1. The V and J ends lost 0 bases and 5 bases, in that order; junction bases with no gene match: 4. Germline V gene data show CDR1 as SGHNT and CDR2 as YYREEE (reference sequence). This CDR3 comprises 15 residues. The complete variable domain, with remaining parts taken from reference TRBV5-4 and TRBJ1-1, reads ETGVTQSPTHLIKTRGQQVTLRCSSQSGHNTVSWYQQALGQGPQFIFQYYREEENGRGNFPPRFSGLQFPNYSSELNVNALELDDSALYLCASSLADRGRTEAFFGQGTRLTVV.

This sequence joins TRBV29-1 and TRBJ2-7; the match to TRBD1 covers 11 bases. CDR3 length: 13 residues. The V gene's germline CDR1 is SQVTM and CDR2 ANQGSEA. V shed 7 bases, J shed 5 bases, and the junction held 7 bases outside the gene matches. The CDR3: CSARGQGGDEQYF. The CDR3 region has the DNA TGCAGCGCAAGGGGACAGGGGGGCGACGAGCAGTACTTC.

The gene calls are TRBV7-6 and TRBJ1-2; D might be TRBD1 (6 bases). Germline values: CDR1 SGHVS, CDR2 FNYEAQ. The CDR3 length is 13 residues. V lost 5 bases, J lost 5 bases, and 12 bases lay in between. The CDR3, as DNA: TGTGCCAGCAGCATCGACAGGAGATATGGCTACACCTTC. Its translation: CASSIDRRYGYTF.

The chain recombines TRBV5-4 with TRBJ2-7, with TRBD2 matching over 11 bases. The CDR3 consists of 16 residues. The germline V gene encodes CDR1 SGHNT and CDR2 YYREEE (reference sequence). J gave up 2 bases and V 0 bases, and 4 bases lay outside the gene matches. In DNA form, the CDR3 reads TGTGCCAGCAGCTTGGGACTAGCGGGGCAACCCTACGAGCAGTACTTC. Its protein product is CASSLGLAGQPYEQYF.

The DNA of the CDR3 is TGTGCCAAAGAGGACAGGGTGGGGACCGGGGAGCTGTTTTTT. Residues: CAKEDRVGTGELFF. This chain uses TRBV7-9 with TRBJ2-2; 8 bases align to TRBD1. Trimming took 10 bases from V and 5 from J; bases not matched to a gene: 9. Germline CDR1 and CDR2: SEHNR and FQNEAQ (reference sequence). The CDR3 spans 14 residues.

V and J are TRBV6-5 and TRBJ1-2; D is undetermined. V was shortened by 2 bases and J by 4 bases, with 11 bases between the two germline ends. The CDR3 runs 14 residues. CDR1 MNHEY and CDR2 SVGAGI come from the germline V gene. CDR3 loop: CASSYGGPSYGYTF. In DNA form, the CDR3 reads TGTGCCAGCAGTTACGGAGGACCGTCCTATGGCTACACCTTC.

In its sample, this clone was seen once. This rearrangement joins TRBV19 to TRBJ1-1; a possible D gene is TRBD1 (5 bases). Germline CDR1 LNHDA, CDR2 SQIVND (reference sequence). The CDR3 spans 16 residues. Trimming cost V 0 bases and J 5 bases, with 16 bases left between them. DNA of the CDR3: TGTGCCAGTAGTATAGATCCGGGGTCAGGGAGGACTGAAGCTTTCTTT. Translated, it gives CASSIDPGSGRTEAFF.

The chain recombines TRBV7-9 with TRBJ1-1; maybe TRBD1 (5 bases). Trimming took off 1 base at V and 1 base at J, with 10 bases between the two ends. Germline V gene lookup returns CDR1 SEHNR and CDR2 FQNEAQ (reference sequence). The CDR3 is made up of 15 amino acids. CDR3 DNA: TGTGCCAGCAGCTTAGACGGCGGACAGAACACTGAAGCTTTCTTT. The encoded protein is CASSLDGGQNTEAFF.

This clone was picked up one time. The chain uses TRBV3-1 (or the pseudogene TRBV3-2) and TRBJ2-5, with TRBD2 matching 14 bases. The CDR3 loop spans 18 amino acids. CDR1 is LGHDT and CDR2 is YNNKEL in the germline V gene (reference sequence). With 4 bases clipped from V and 5 bases from J, the junction kept 12 bases outside the gene matches. CDR3 loop: CASSLLGLAGGVRETQYF. DNA of the CDR3: TGTGCCAGCAGCCTCCTAGGACTAGCGGGAGGTGTAAGGGAGACCCAGTACTTC.

This chain links TRBV29-1 with TRBJ1-1; 8 nucleotides line up with TRBD1. CDR3 size: 15 residues. The J segment lost 4 bases and the V segment lost 0 bases, leaving 7 bases of the junction unmatched. Germline V gives CDR1 SQVTM, CDR2 ANQGSEA. The CDR3 protein is CSVEDPGGAATEAFF. The CDR3 coding sequence is TGCAGCGTTGAAGATCCAGGGGGCGCCGCCACTGAAGCTTTCTTT.

V usage is TRBV5-4 and J usage is TRBJ2-3; possibly TRBD2 for D (6 bases). V dropped 5 bases and J dropped 0 bases, with 13 bases sitting between them. The CDR3 consists of 15 residues. CDR1 SGHNT and CDR2 YYREEE come from the germline V gene (reference sequence). CDR3 DNA: TGTGCCAGCAGTTCGGGGCGGGAAAGCACAGATACGCAGTATTTT. Residues: CASSSGRESTDTQYF.

The rearrangement links TRBV29-1 to TRBJ1-2; possible D gene TRBD1, 6 bases. The CDR3 extends over 14 amino acids. Germline values: CDR1 SQVTM, CDR2 ANQGSEA. Trimming pared 3 bases from V and 7 bases from J, leaving 18 bases between. Here the CDR3 reads CSVDPGTTGSGYTF. The CDR3 DNA reads as TGCAGCGTTGACCCCGGGACAACGGGGTCTGGCTACACCTTC.

CDR3 coding DNA: TGCGCCAGCAGTGACTTCTCCTACGAGCAGTACTTC. As protein: CASSDFSYEQYF. The V call is TRBV10-1, the J call TRBJ2-7; D is unresolved. The germline V gene encodes CDR1 WNHNN and CDR2 SYGVQD (reference sequence). CDR3 length: 12 amino acids. The germline V and J ends were trimmed by 3 bases and 0 bases, with 3 bases remaining between them.

The V call is TRBV3-1 (or the pseudogene TRBV3-2), the J call TRBJ2-1, with 10 bases identical to TRBD2. With V trimmed by 0 bases and J by 9 bases, 8 bases remained unmatched. Germline V CDR1 and CDR2: LGHDT, YNNKEL (reference sequence). The CDR3 contains 16 residues. The CDR3 DNA reads TGTGCCAGCAGCCAAGATCCCAGCGGGGGGGCCTTTGAGCAGTTCTTC. Translated, it gives CASSQDPSGGAFEQFF.

This clone was detected once. J is TRBJ1-4 and V is TRBV19; no reliable D call. CDR1 LNHDA and CDR2 SQIVND come from the germline V gene (reference sequence). This CDR3 is built from 14 residues. The germline V and J ends were trimmed by 5 bases and 4 bases, with 11 bases remaining between them. The CDR3 DNA follows: TGTGCCAGTAGTTCGAGGAGGGTTAATGAAAAACTGTTTTTT. As protein: CASSSRRVNEKLFF.

The gene calls are TRBV6-6 and TRBJ2-2, with 10 bases that match TRBD1. V trimming: 7 bases; J trimming: 4 bases; junction bases outside the gene matches: 9. This CDR3 region has 16 residues. In germline, CDR1 is MNHNY, CDR2 SVGAGI (reference sequence). CDR3 sequence reads: CASNRPGTGVTGELFF. For the CDR3, the DNA is TGTGCCAGCAATCGCCCCGGGACAGGGGTCACCGGGGAGCTGTTTTTT.

The chain couples TRBV19 to TRBJ1-2; 8 nucleotides agree with TRBD1. The CDR3 is 13 amino acids. The ends lost 6 bases at V and 3 bases at J; junction bases unmatched: 3. Germline CDR1 is LNHDA and CDR2 is SQIVND (reference sequence). The CDR3 DNA is TGTGCCAGTAGGCACAGGGGGGACTATGGCTACACCTTC. This codes for CASRHRGDYGYTF.

The J gene is TRBJ2-1, the V gene TRBV11-2; tentative D call: TRBD1 (5 bases). CDR3 length: 17 residues. Germline lookup yields CDR1 SGHAT and CDR2 FQNNGV. Between the trimmed V and J ends, which lost 1 base and 1 base, there was a span of 14 bases. This CDR3 reads CASSLGGSEMSYNEQFF. The CDR3 DNA reads as TGTGCCAGCAGCTTAGGGGGCAGCGAGATGTCCTACAATGAGCAGTTCTTC.

The chain carries TRBV12-3 or TRBV12-4 and TRBJ1-4, with D possibly being TRBD1 (5 bases). CDR3 length: 12 amino acids. Trimming left V 7 bases short and J 7 bases short, with 10 bases between. This CDR3 reads CASNRQGEKLFF. Here the CDR3 DNA reads TGTGCCAGCAACCGTCAGGGTGAAAAACTGTTTTTT.

This chain uses TRBV7-9 with TRBJ2-3, with 10 nucleotides matching TRBD2. The CDR3 consists of 17 residues. With V trimmed by 4 bases and J by 3 bases, 10 bases remained unmatched. The germline gives CDR1 SEHNR, CDR2 FQNEAQ (reference sequence). The CDR3 DNA reads as TGTGCCAGCAGCTCGGGTGGTCCGGGACTAGCGACAGATACGCAGTATTTT. It is translated as CASSSGGPGLATDTQYF.

Of note for this clone: Other DNA sequences in the same sample also yield this CDR3. V gene TRBV19 combines with J gene TRBJ1-1; TRBD1 matches 8 bases. J gave up 4 bases and V 8 bases, and 6 bases lay outside the gene matches. The CDR3 runs to 13 residues. Germline V gene data show CDR1 as LNHDA and CDR2 as SQIVND (reference sequence). The CDR3 loop is CASSLQGGTEAFF. CDR3 DNA sequence: TGTGCCAGTTCCCTACAGGGGGGCACTGAAGCTTTCTTT.

The chain uses TRBV5-1 and TRBJ2-5, with 8 bases that match TRBD1. CDR1 is SGHRS, CDR2 YFSETQ, per germline. The CDR3 sequence is 14 residues long. Trimming cost V 1 base and J 3 bases; bases outside gene matches: 2. This CDR3 reads CASSLSTGEETQYF. The CDR3 DNA reads TGCGCCAGCAGCTTGTCGACAGGGGAAGAGACCCAGTACTTC.

The chain carries TRBV10-1 and TRBJ1-1, with 7 bases lining up with TRBD1. Unmatched junction bases numbered 5, after V lost 6 bases and J lost 1 base. There are 14 residues in the CDR3. Looked up from germline, CDR1 is WNHNN and CDR2 is SYGVQD (reference sequence). The CDR3 coding sequence is TGCGCCAGCAGGAACAGGGGCCAGAACACTGAAGCTTTCTTT. Residues: CASRNRGQNTEAFF.

In its sample, this clone was seen a few times. This chain joins TRBV3-1 (or the pseudogene TRBV3-2) and TRBJ1-2; D is perhaps TRBD1 (5 bases). The CDR3 is made up of 13 amino acids. Trimming cost V 7 bases and J 6 bases, with 15 bases left between them. Germline CDR1 and CDR2: LGHDT and YNNKEL (reference sequence). Here the CDR3 reads CASTQGNKDGYTF. Here the CDR3 DNA reads TGTGCCAGCACTCAGGGAAATAAGGATGGCTACACCTTC.

A single count supports this clone. V gene TRBV25-1 combines with J gene TRBJ1-1; 9 bases align to TRBD1. CDR3 length equals 17 residues. The germline gives CDR1 MGHDK, CDR2 SYGVNS. Trimming removed 6 bases from V and 4 bases from J; junction bases left unmatched: 15. The CDR3 sequence: CASRGAGTGLRGTEAFF. CDR3 nucleotide sequence: TGTGCCAGCAGGGGCGCGGGGACAGGGCTCCGGGGCACTGAAGCTTTCTTT.

The rearrangement uses TRBV29-1 and TRBJ1-1, with 7 positions matching TRBD1. Germline V lookup: CDR1 SQVTM, CDR2 ANQGSEA. CDR3 size: 13 residues. Trimming removed 6 bases from V and 4 bases from J; junction bases left unmatched: 8. This CDR3 is CSVAGTVGTEAFF. CDR3 nucleotides: TGCAGCGTGGCCGGGACAGTGGGCACTGAAGCTTTCTTT.

The rearrangement links TRBV30 to TRBJ2-7; D is unresolved. The CDR3 extends over 17 amino acids. Looked up from germline, CDR1 is GTSNPN and CDR2 is SVGIG (reference sequence). The ends were cut back, 0 bases at V and 0 bases at J, with 18 bases in the middle. The DNA for the CDR3 is TGTGCCTGGAGTGTATACCCGGCGGCTGACGGCTCCTACGAGCAGTACTTC. This codes for CAWSVYPAADGSYEQYF.

The chain has TRBV4-1 and TRBJ2-3; 7 bases are a match to TRBD2. The germline V gene encodes CDR1 MGHRA and CDR2 YSYEKL. J was trimmed by 9 bases and V by 0 bases; bases with no gene match: 3. The CDR3 has 13 amino acids. The CDR3 here is CASSQDRGETQYF. CDR3 coding DNA: TGCGCCAGCAGCCAAGATCGGGGGGAGACGCAGTATTTT.